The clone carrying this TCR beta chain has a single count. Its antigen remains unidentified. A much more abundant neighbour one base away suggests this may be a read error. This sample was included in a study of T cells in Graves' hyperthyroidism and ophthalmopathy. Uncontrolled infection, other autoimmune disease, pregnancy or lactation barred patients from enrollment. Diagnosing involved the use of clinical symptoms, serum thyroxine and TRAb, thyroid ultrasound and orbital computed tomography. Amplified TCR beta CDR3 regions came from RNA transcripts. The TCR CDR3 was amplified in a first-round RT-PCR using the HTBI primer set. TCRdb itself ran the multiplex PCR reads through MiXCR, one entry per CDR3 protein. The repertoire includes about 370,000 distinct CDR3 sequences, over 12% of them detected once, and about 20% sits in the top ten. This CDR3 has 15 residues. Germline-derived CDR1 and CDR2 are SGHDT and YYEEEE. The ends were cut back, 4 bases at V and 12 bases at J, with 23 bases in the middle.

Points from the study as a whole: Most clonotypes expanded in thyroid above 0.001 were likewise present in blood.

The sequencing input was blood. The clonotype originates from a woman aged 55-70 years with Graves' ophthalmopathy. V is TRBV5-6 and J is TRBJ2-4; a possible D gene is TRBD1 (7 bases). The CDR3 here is CASSQGRRGQDTQYF. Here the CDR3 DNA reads TGTGCCAGCAGCCAAGGGAGGAGGGGGCAGGACACTCAGTACTTC.